The entry below gives a single T cell receptor beta chain sequence along with its context. This clonotype counts as medium-sized (0.01 to 0.1%) based on its frequency; no count is recorded. Its antigen is not yet known. This specimen comes from a study of T cells in severe cutaneous drug reactions (dated by TCRdb to the late 2010s). About the study as a whole: Between about 2010 and 2018, patients were recruited from Taiwan, Thailand and a European registry network. Enrollment was limited to patients whose SJS/TEN or DRESS diagnosis was probable or definite according to RegiSCAR criteria. Assignment of the culprit drug relied on both the Naranjo algorithm and the ALDEN drug causality algorithm. Patients in either the acute or the recovery stage provided biological samples, such as blister fluids/cells and PBMC. The study paired bulk TCR sequencing with single-cell sequencing, quantitative PCR validation, functional assays and transgenic mouse experiments. Libraries were prepared using iRepertoire multiplex PCR, and a comparison was cited by the authors in which similar capture of abundant clonotypes was shown across iRepertoire and 5' RACE methods with or without UMI.

Findings and caveats that apply to the study as a whole: Although undetectable or scarce in tolerant-control and healthy-donor PBMC, a public TCRbeta CDR3 was found in all seven CBZ-SJS/TEN blister samples, at a mean of roughly 14%. CBZ-SJS/TEN patients showed strongly increased TRBV12-4 usage, with an average of approximately 30% in blister cells and 5% to 5.5% in PBMC. The authors stated that further study is still needed to find out whether the public TCR applies more generally to SJS/TEN caused by other drugs.

The CDR3 sequence holds 15 residues, the cysteine and phenylalanine included. No DNA appears here. Based on the germline V gene (reference sequence), the CDR1 and CDR2 sequences are MNHNY and SVGAGI. Library preparation used the iRepertoire multiplex PCR system with TCR subtype-specific primers for both bulk and single-cell sequencing. Multiplex PCR using primers aimed at the V, D and J gene regions produced the bulk TCR beta libraries. Approximately 95-550 ng of RNA per sample was used as input for bulk TCR library preparation. An Illumina MiSeq was used to sequence bulk TCR beta amplicons. The authors' pipeline ran thus. Sample misassignments and low-quality sequencing reads were filtered out during quality control steps. The CDR3 was defined as the amino acids lying between the Y[YFLI]C motif of the V gene and the [FW]GXGT motif of the J segment. The IMGT database served as the reference for assigning TRBV and TRBJ genes and CDR3 clonotypes. TRBV expression in each sample was normalized to the mean of the same gene in PBMC from under 50 healthy donors. TCRdb reprocessed the reads and assigns one entry to each CDR3 protein sequence, leaving out DNA. These V and J calls are TCRdb output, not the study's own analysis. The sample's table covers some 7,600 distinct CDR3 sequences. The top ten constitute more than 25% of the sample.

Sequenced donors were patients with carbamazepine-induced Stevens-Johnson syndrome or toxic epidermal necrolysis (CBZ-SJS/TEN). To look for drug-specific clonotypes, next-generation sequencing was used to profile the T cell receptor repertoires of patients with drug-induced severe cutaneous adverse reactions. The RNA was isolated from either blister cells of skin lesions or peripheral blood mononuclear cells. This TCR was recovered from a human donor with a severe cutaneous adverse drug reaction. In this chain, TRBV6-6 is recombined with TRBJ2-5; there is no DNA to check the TCRdb D call of TRBD1. Sequenced sample: cells from a skin blister. What the cell subset or site label conveys for this sample: unsorted cells from skin lesion blisters. The CDR3 region: CASSYVRDYQETQYF.